A selection of T cell receptor beta chains follows, all from one sample in a study of CD8+ T cells in alopecia areata. The table came from immunoSEQ multiplex PCR; TCRdb's copy has only in-frame clones and leaves some out. The table has approximately 110,000 clones, 56% seen once. Sequenced material: CD4+ T cells sorted from blood, taken at week 24, from a patient treated with tofacitinib. The origin of the receptors is a human donor with alopecia areata. The CDR3 runs from the conserved cysteine through the conserved F or W. D genes are given only for firm matches. Rows may omit the clone size; those that give it use once, few, many or a size class.

V gene: TRBV7-9
D gene: TRBD1
clone size: NA
J gene: TRBJ1-6
CDR3 protein: CATRGQGINSPLHF
CDR3 DNA: TGTGCCACCAGGGGACAGGGGATAAATTCACCCCTCCACTTT

V gene: TRBV7-2
D gene: TRBD2
clone size: NA
J gene: TRBJ2-5
CDR3 protein: CASTPGGRQTQYF
CDR3 DNA: TGTGCCAGCACCCCTGGCGGGAGGCAGACCCAGTACTTC

V gene: TRBV23-1
D gene: TRBD2
clone size: NA
J gene: TRBJ2-4
CDR3 protein: CASTREGVAKNIQYF
CDR3 DNA: TGCGCCAGCACCCGGGAGGGGGTTGCCAAAAACATTCAGTACTTC

V gene: TRBV29-1
D gene: NA
clone size: once
J gene: TRBJ2-1
CDR3 protein: CSVPRGQGLDEQFF
CDR3 DNA: TGCAGCGTCCCCAGAGGGCAGGGTTTGGATGAGCAGTTCTTC

V gene: TRBV9
D gene: TRBD2
clone size: NA
J gene: TRBJ2-2
CDR3 protein: CASRGTSSRTGELFF
CDR3 DNA: TGTGCCAGCAGGGGGACTAGCAGCAGAACCGGGGAGCTGTTTTTT

V gene: TRBV7-2
D gene: NA
clone size: once
J gene: TRBJ1-6
CDR3 protein: CASSFGRNYNSPLHF
CDR3 DNA: TGTGCCAGCAGCTTCGGACGGAACTATAATTCACCCCTCCACTTT

V gene: TRBV30
D gene: NA
clone size: NA
J gene: TRBJ1-2
CDR3 protein: CAWSHTGGYTF
CDR3 DNA: TGTGCCTGGAGCCATACCGGGGGCTACACCTTC

V gene: TRBV7-9
D gene: NA
clone size: few
J gene: TRBJ1-1
CDR3 protein: CASSTTGSLVAFF
CDR3 DNA: TGTGCCAGCAGCACCACAGGGAGCCTGGTAGCTTTCTTT

V gene: TRBV4-3
D gene: NA
clone size: NA
J gene: TRBJ1-6
CDR3 protein: CASSQDPSKVSPLHF
CDR3 DNA: TGCGCCAGCAGCCAAGACCCTTCCAAGGTTTCACCCCTCCACTTT

V gene: TRBV2
D gene: TRBD1
clone size: few
J gene: TRBJ2-6
CDR3 protein: CARGQGAGANVLTF
CDR3 DNA: TGTGCCAGGGGACAGGGGGCTGGGGCCAACGTCCTGACTTTC

V gene: TRBV29-1
D gene: NA
clone size: NA
J gene: TRBJ2-2
CDR3 protein: CSGAQITGELFF
CDR3 DNA: TGCAGCGGGGCACAAATCACCGGGGAGCTGTTTTTT

V gene: TRBV30
D gene: NA
clone size: NA
J gene: TRBJ1-5
CDR3 protein: CAWRGDGGNQPQHF
CDR3 DNA: TGTGCCTGGAGGGGGGACGGTGGTAATCAGCCCCAGCATTTT

V gene: TRBV2
D gene: TRBD1
clone size: once
J gene: TRBJ1-6
CDR3 protein: CASLLQGRDSPLHF
CDR3 DNA: TGTGCCAGCCTTTTACAGGGGAGAGATTCACCCCTCCACTTT

V gene: TRBV30
D gene: NA
clone size: once
J gene: TRBJ1-5
CDR3 protein: CAWSRSGPNNQPQHF
CDR3 DNA: TGTGCCTGGAGCCGATCGGGACCCAATAATCAGCCCCAGCATTTT

V gene: TRBV6-5
D gene: TRBD1
clone size: NA
J gene: TRBJ1-5
CDR3 protein: CASSTGHQPQHF
CDR3 DNA: TGTGCCAGTTCGACAGGGCACCAGCCCCAGCATTTT

V gene: TRBV5-1
D gene: NA
clone size: NA
J gene: TRBJ1-1
CDR3 protein: CASSLAVGNTEAFF
CDR3 DNA: TGCGCCAGCAGCTTGGCAGTGGGCAACACTGAAGCTTTCTTT

V gene: TRBV19
D gene: NA
clone size: few
J gene: TRBJ2-1
CDR3 protein: CASSISSQNEQFF
CDR3 DNA: TGTGCCAGTAGTATTTCCTCACAAAATGAGCAGTTCTTC

V gene: TRBV28
D gene: TRBD2
clone size: NA
J gene: TRBJ2-5
CDR3 protein: CAISPFASGKQETQYF
CDR3 DNA: TGTGCCATATCCCCCTTTGCTAGCGGGAAACAAGAGACCCAGTACTTC

V gene: TRBV4-2
D gene: TRBD2
clone size: few
J gene: TRBJ2-2
CDR3 protein: CASSPRGAGGGELFF
CDR3 DNA: TGTGCCAGCAGCCCGCGGGGGGCCGGTGGCGGGGAGCTGTTTTTT

V gene: TRBV6-5
D gene: TRBD1
clone size: NA
J gene: TRBJ1-2
CDR3 protein: CARRQGGNGGYTF
CDR3 DNA: TGTGCCCGCAGACAGGGCGGGAATGGTGGCTACACCTTC

V gene: TRBV2
D gene: TRBD1
clone size: few
J gene: TRBJ1-1
CDR3 protein: CASRTGQGNTEAFF
CDR3 DNA: TGTGCCAGCAGGACGGGACAGGGAAACACTGAAGCTTTCTTT

V gene: TRBV9
D gene: NA
clone size: NA
J gene: TRBJ1-2
CDR3 protein: CASSVGGYGYTF
CDR3 DNA: TGTGCCAGCAGCGTAGGTGGCTATGGCTACACCTTC

V gene: TRBV29-1
D gene: TRBD2
clone size: few
J gene: TRBJ2-1
CDR3 protein: CSVEDGFLAGGRNEQFF
CDR3 DNA: TGCAGCGTTGAAGATGGTTTCCTAGCGGGGGGGCGCAATGAGCAGTTCTTC

V gene: TRBV6-5
D gene: TRBD1
clone size: once
J gene: TRBJ1-2
CDR3 protein: CASSYDGRGNGNGYTF
CDR3 DNA: TGTGCCAGCAGTTACGATGGCAGGGGGAATGGAAATGGCTACACCTTC

V gene: TRBV29-1
D gene: NA
clone size: NA
J gene: TRBJ1-1
CDR3 protein: CSVSREMNTEAFF
CDR3 DNA: TGCAGCGTAAGCAGGGAAATGAACACTGAAGCTTTCTTT

V gene: TRBV5-1
D gene: NA
clone size: few
J gene: TRBJ2-6
CDR3 protein: CASSPEGISGANVLTF
CDR3 DNA: TGCGCCAGCTCCCCCGAGGGTATCTCTGGGGCCAACGTCCTGACTTTC

V gene: TRBV29-1
D gene: NA
clone size: NA
J gene: TRBJ1-2
CDR3 protein: CSVVSQIYGYTF
CDR3 DNA: TGCAGCGTTGTAAGTCAAATCTATGGCTACACCTTC

V gene: TRBV10-3
D gene: NA
clone size: NA
J gene: TRBJ1-2
CDR3 protein: CAISDSEFVYTF
CDR3 DNA: TGTGCCATCAGTGACAGTGAGTTTGTCTACACCTTC

V gene: TRBV7-7
D gene: NA
clone size: few
J gene: TRBJ2-2
CDR3 protein: CASSPGPNTGELFF
CDR3 DNA: TGTGCTAGCAGCCCCGGGCCCAACACCGGGGAGCTGTTTTTT

V gene: TRBV6-1
D gene: NA
clone size: NA
J gene: TRBJ1-6
CDR3 protein: CASRDDYNSPLHF
CDR3 DNA: TGTGCCAGCCGGGACGACTATAATTCACCCCTCCACTTT

V gene: TRBV30
D gene: TRBD1
clone size: NA
J gene: TRBJ2-7
CDR3 protein: CARKEGTGGNEQYF
CDR3 DNA: TGTGCCCGGAAGGAGGGGACAGGGGGTAACGAGCAGTACTTC

V gene: TRBV6-6
D gene: NA
clone size: NA
J gene: TRBJ2-3
CDR3 protein: CASSWGGTDTQYF
CDR3 DNA: TGTGCCAGCTCCTGGGGGGGCACAGATACGCAGTATTTT

V gene: TRBV7-2
D gene: NA
clone size: once
J gene: TRBJ2-5
CDR3 protein: CASSLVKAQYF
CDR3 DNA: TGTGCCAGCAGCCTTGTGAAGGCCCAGTACTTC

V gene: TRBV30
D gene: NA
clone size: NA
J gene: TRBJ1-6
CDR3 protein: CAWSLNNSPLHF
CDR3 DNA: TGTGCCTGGAGTCTCAATAATTCACCCCTCCACTTT

V gene: TRBV7-9
D gene: TRBD1
clone size: NA
J gene: TRBJ1-4
CDR3 protein: CASSPGQGNEKLFF
CDR3 DNA: TGTGCCAGCAGCCCGGGACAGGGTAATGAAAAACTGTTTTTT

V gene: TRBV18
D gene: NA
clone size: NA
J gene: TRBJ1-1
CDR3 protein: CASSPSGNTEAFF
CDR3 DNA: TGTGCCAGCTCCCCCTCCGGGAACACTGAAGCTTTCTTT

V gene: TRBV11-2
D gene: NA
clone size: few
J gene: TRBJ1-5
CDR3 protein: CASSLSTGGQPQHF
CDR3 DNA: TGTGCCAGCAGCTTAAGTACGGGCGGACAGCCCCAGCATTTT

V gene: TRBV18
D gene: NA
clone size: few
J gene: TRBJ2-2
CDR3 protein: CASSPVYSGELFF
CDR3 DNA: TGTGCCAGCTCTCCAGTCTATTCCGGGGAGCTGTTTTTT

V gene: TRBV15
D gene: TRBD2
clone size: NA
J gene: TRBJ2-5
CDR3 protein: CATSRGLAKEETQYF
CDR3 DNA: TGTGCCACCAGCAGGGGACTAGCGAAGGAAGAGACCCAGTACTTC

V gene: TRBV6-5
D gene: NA
clone size: NA
J gene: TRBJ2-7
CDR3 protein: CASSYKRGSYEQYF
CDR3 DNA: TGTGCCAGCAGTTATAAGAGGGGCTCCTACGAGCAGTACTTC

V gene: TRBV5-4
D gene: NA
clone size: NA
J gene: TRBJ1-2
CDR3 protein: CASSFIGISGYTF
CDR3 DNA: TGTGCCAGCAGCTTCATTGGGATTTCTGGCTACACCTTC

V gene: TRBV11-2
D gene: NA
clone size: few
J gene: TRBJ2-1
CDR3 protein: CASSLVNEQFF
CDR3 DNA: TGTGCCAGCAGCTTAGTTAATGAGCAGTTCTTC